What follows is one T cell receptor (beta chain) and its context. Here immunoSEQ multiplex PCR was the method, and the copy in TCRdb shows in-frame clones only, minus some. Here the sample spans about 80,000 clones, approximately 90% being singletons. This entry comes from a study of brain T cells in children with intractable seizures. Germline CDR1 reads LGHNT; CDR2 reads FRNRAP. CDR3 length: 15 amino acids. Trimming took 6 bases from V and 8 from J, leaving 19 bases between them. The sequence came from a girl aged 2-10 years with Rasmussen encephalitis and intractable seizures. The specimen comprised peripheral blood, sampled at surgery. V usage is TRBV12-5 and J usage is TRBJ2-2; D is uncertain. The CDR3 nucleotides read TGTGCTAGTGGCCAGATCGGACGGACCCGGGGGGAGCTGTTTTTT. Encoded protein: CASGQIGRTRGELFF.